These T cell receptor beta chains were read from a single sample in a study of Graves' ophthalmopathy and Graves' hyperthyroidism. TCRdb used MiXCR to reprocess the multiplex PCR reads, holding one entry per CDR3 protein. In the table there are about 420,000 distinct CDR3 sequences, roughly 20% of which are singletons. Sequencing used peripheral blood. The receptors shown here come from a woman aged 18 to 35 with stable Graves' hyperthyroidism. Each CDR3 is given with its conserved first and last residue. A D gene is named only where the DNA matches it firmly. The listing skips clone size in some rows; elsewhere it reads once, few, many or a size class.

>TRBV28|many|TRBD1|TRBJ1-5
CASSYPTGGGQPQHF
TGTGCCAGCAGTTACCCTACAGGGGGCGGACAGCCCCAGCATTTT
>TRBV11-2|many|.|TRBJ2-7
CASSQLMPPYEQYF
TGTGCCAGCAGCCAACTCATGCCCCCCTACGAGCAGTACTTC
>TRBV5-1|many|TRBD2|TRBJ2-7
CASSLGDYPYEQYF
TGCGCCAGCAGCTTGGGGGACTATCCCTACGAGCAGTACTTC
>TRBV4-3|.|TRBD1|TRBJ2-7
CASSQETGQAPYEQYF
TGCGCCAGCAGCCAAGAAACGGGACAGGCCCCCTACGAGCAGTACTTC
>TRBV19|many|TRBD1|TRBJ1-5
CASSRQGGQPQHF
TGTGCCAGTAGCCGACAGGGCGGGCAGCCCCAGCATTTT
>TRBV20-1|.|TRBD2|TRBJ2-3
CSASPSGTPDTQYF
TGCAGTGCTAGCCCTAGCGGGACCCCAGATACGCAGTATTTT
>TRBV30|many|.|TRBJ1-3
CAWSGNANSGNTIYF
TGTGCCTGGAGTGGGAACGCCAACTCTGGAAACACCATATATTTT
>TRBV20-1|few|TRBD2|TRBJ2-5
CSARDPGTSLQETQYF
TGCAGTGCTAGAGATCCGGGGACTAGCCTACAAGAGACCCAGTACTTC
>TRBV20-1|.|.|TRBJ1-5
CSADSNLNQPQHF
TGCAGTGCGGATAGCAACTTAAATCAGCCCCAGCATTTT
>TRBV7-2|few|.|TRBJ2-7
CASTPLGQGPYEQYF
TGTGCCAGCACCCCCCTCGGGCAGGGCCCATACGAGCAGTACTTC
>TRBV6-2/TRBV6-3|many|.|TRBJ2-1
CASRRPGQGLVVGNEQFF
TGTGCCAGCAGACGACCGGGACAGGGACTAGTAGTTGGCAATGAGCAGTTCTTC
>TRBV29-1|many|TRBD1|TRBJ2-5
CSVELPGQGRRTQYF
TGCAGCGTTGAATTACCAGGACAGGGGCGTCGGACCCAGTACTTC
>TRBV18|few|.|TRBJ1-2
CASSPYEGGEVLDGYTF
TGTGCCAGCTCACCCTACGAAGGAGGGGAGGTGCTTGATGGCTACACCTTC
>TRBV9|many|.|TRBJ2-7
CASSSGARVSEQYF
TGTGCCAGCAGCTCGGGGGCTCGGGTGAGCGAGCAGTACTTC
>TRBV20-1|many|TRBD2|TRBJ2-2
CSANGLAGGVGELFF
TGCAGTGCCAACGGACTAGCGGGAGGTGTCGGGGAGCTGTTTTTT
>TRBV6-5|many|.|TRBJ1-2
CASSLSRNYGYTF
TGTGCCAGCAGTTTAAGTCGGAACTATGGCTACACCTTC
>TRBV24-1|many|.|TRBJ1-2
CATSDLEGGGYTF
TGTGCCACCAGTGACCTTGAGGGAGGCGGCTACACCTTC
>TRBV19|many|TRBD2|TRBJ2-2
CASQTPGLVHTGELFF
TGTGCCAGTCAAACTCCGGGACTAGTGCACACCGGGGAGCTGTTTTTT
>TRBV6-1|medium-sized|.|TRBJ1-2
CASSEEGRGYGYTF
TGTGCCAGCAGTGAAGAGGGCAGGGGATATGGCTACACCTTC
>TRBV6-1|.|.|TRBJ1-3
CASSEVISGNTIYF
TGTGCCAGCAGTGAAGTGATCTCTGGAAACACCATATATTTT
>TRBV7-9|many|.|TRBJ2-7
CASSFKGLQSYEQYF
TGTGCCAGCAGCTTTAAGGGACTCCAAAGCTACGAGCAGTACTTC
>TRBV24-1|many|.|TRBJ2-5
CATSDLGQEQETQYF
TGTGCCACCAGTGATTTAGGCCAGGAGCAAGAGACCCAGTACTTC
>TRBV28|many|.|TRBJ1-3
CASSGGDPRTGNTIYF
TGTGCCAGCAGTGGTGGAGACCCCAGGACTGGAAACACCATATATTTT
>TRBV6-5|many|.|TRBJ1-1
CASSYSRITEAFF
TGTGCCAGCAGTTACTCTCGGATCACTGAAGCTTTCTTT
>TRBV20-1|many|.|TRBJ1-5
CSARDIKGFYSNQPQHF
TGCAGTGCTAGAGATATTAAGGGGTTTTATAGCAATCAGCCCCAGCATTTT
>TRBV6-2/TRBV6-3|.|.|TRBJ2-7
CAVRTGTYEQYF
TGTGCCGTAAGGACCGGAACCTACGAGCAGTACTTC
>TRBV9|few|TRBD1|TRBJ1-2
CASSVAGTAYNYGGYTF
TGTGCCAGCAGCGTAGCCGGGACAGCGTATAACTATGGTGGCTACACCTTC
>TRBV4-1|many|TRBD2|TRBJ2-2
CASSQAPGGPGELFF
TGCGCCAGCAGCCAAGCACCGGGAGGGCCCGGGGAGCTGTTTTTT
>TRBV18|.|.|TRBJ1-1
CASSPYVVTTEGTEAFF
TGTGCCAGCTCACCGTATGTGGTTACAACGGAGGGCACTGAAGCTTTCTTT
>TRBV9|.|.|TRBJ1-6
CASSVASGSGNSPLHF
TGTGCCAGCAGCGTGGCCAGCGGGAGTGGTAATTCACCCCTCCACTTT
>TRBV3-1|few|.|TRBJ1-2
CASSQEIRGSDYGYTF
TGTGCCAGCAGCCAAGAGATCCGGGGATCGGACTATGGCTACACCTTC
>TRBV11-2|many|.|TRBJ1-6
CASSLGLGDNSPLHF
TGTGCCAGCAGCTTAGGTCTGGGGGATAATTCACCCCTCCACTTT
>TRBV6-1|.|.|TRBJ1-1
CASIGTMNTEAFF
TGTGCCAGCATCGGGACAATGAACACTGAAGCTTTCTTT
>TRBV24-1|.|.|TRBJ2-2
CATGLDTGELFF
TGTGCCACAGGACTGGACACCGGGGAGCTGTTTTTT
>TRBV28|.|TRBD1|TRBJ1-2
CASSQTSTGVYGYTF
TGTGCCAGCAGTCAGACCTCAACAGGGGTCTATGGCTACACCTTC
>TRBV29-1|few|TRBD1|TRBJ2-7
CSVPSRGQGDEQYF
TGCAGCGTCCCGAGTCGAGGACAGGGGGACGAGCAGTACTTC
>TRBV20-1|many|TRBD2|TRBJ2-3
CSAESNGLAGGGGTDTQYF
TGCAGTGCTGAGAGTAACGGACTAGCGGGAGGCGGGGGCACAGATACGCAGTATTTT
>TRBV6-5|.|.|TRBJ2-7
CASSYSGRGTTYEQYF
TGTGCCAGCAGTTACTCGGGTCGGGGTACGACGTACGAGCAGTACTTC
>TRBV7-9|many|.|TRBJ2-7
CASSSDLGVYEQYF
TGTGCCAGCAGCTCCGACTTAGGGGTTTACGAGCAGTACTTC
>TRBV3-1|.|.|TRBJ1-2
CASSQDWGGTNGYTF
TGTGCCAGCAGCCAAGATTGGGGCGGTACTAATGGCTACACCTTC
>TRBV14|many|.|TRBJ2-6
CASSAIFYSGANVLTF
TGTGCCAGCAGTGCGATTTTCTACTCTGGGGCCAACGTCCTGACTTTC
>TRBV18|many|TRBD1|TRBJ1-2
CASSPGQLTAYTF
TGTGCCAGCTCGCCGGGACAGTTAACGGCCTACACCTTC
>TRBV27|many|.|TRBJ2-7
CASSFGGPNNEQYF
TGTGCCAGCAGCTTCGGCGGGCCGAACAACGAGCAGTACTTC
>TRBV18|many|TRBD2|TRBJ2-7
CASSPDGGSYEQYF
TGTGCCAGCTCACCCGACGGGGGGAGTTACGAGCAGTACTTC
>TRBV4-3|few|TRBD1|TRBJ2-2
CASSQGQYRGRSGELFF
TGCGCCAGCAGCCAAGGGCAGTACAGGGGGAGATCCGGGGAGCTGTTTTTT
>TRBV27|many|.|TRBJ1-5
CASTSLEKHRGNQPQHF
TGTGCCAGCACCTCCCTTGAGAAGCACCGAGGCAATCAGCCCCAGCATTTT
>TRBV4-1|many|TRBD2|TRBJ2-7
CASSQHSGFSYEQYF
TGCGCCAGCAGCCAACATAGCGGGTTCTCCTACGAGCAGTACTTC
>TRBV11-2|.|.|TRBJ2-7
CASSLVQLIEGGSYEQYF
TGTGCCAGCAGCTTAGTTCAATTAATCGAGGGCGGCTCCTACGAGCAGTACTTC
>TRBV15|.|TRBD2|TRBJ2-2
CATRGGRYTGELFF
TGTGCCACCCGGGGCGGGAGGTACACCGGGGAGCTGTTTTTT
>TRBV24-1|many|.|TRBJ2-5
CATSRLDGETQYF
TGTGCCACCAGCCGACTAGACGGCGAGACCCAGTACTTC
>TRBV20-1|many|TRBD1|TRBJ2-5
CSASQTGRWETQYF
TGCAGTGCTAGCCAGACAGGGCGGTGGGAGACCCAGTACTTC
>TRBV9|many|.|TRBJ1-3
CASSARGIGNTIYF
TGTGCCAGCAGCGCGAGGGGGATTGGAAACACCATATATTTT
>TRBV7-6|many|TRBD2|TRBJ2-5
CASSLRTSGRFRGETQYF
TGTGCCAGCAGCCTGAGGACTAGCGGGAGGTTCAGGGGAGAGACCCAGTACTTC
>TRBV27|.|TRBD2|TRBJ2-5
CASSGPSGSGGTQYF
TGTGCCAGCAGCGGTCCTAGCGGGAGCGGGGGGACCCAGTACTTC
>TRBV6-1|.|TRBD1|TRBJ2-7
CASRKQGSDYEQYF
TGTGCCAGCAGAAAACAGGGGTCGGACTACGAGCAGTACTTC
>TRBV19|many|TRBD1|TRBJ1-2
CASSDDRDALGYTF
TGTGCCAGTAGTGATGACAGGGATGCCCTTGGCTACACCTTC
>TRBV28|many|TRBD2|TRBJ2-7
CASSLAKAGGRNEQYF
TGTGCCAGCAGTTTGGCTAAGGCGGGAGGCAGGAACGAGCAGTACTTC
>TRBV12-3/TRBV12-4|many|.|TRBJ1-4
CASSLGQNEKLFF
TGTGCCAGCAGTTTAGGACAGAATGAAAAACTGTTTTTT
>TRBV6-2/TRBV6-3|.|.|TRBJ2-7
CASTTPGLRKDEQYF
TGTGCCAGCACAACTCCGGGACTCCGAAAGGACGAGCAGTACTTC
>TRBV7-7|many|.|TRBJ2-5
CASSLGTGGGETQYF
TGTGCTAGCAGCTTAGGAACAGGAGGGGGGGAGACCCAGTACTTC